A single T cell receptor (beta chain) is shown here with its context. This specimen belongs to a study of T cell changes during pregnancy in multiple sclerosis. Assay used: immunoSEQ multiplex PCR; TCRdb lists only in-frame clones, some missing. The repertoire holds about 50,000 clones, with approximately 94% as singletons. Germline V gene data show CDR1 as LNHDA and CDR2 as SQIVND (reference sequence). This CDR3 is built from 15 residues. Trimming cost V 3 bases and J 4 bases; bases outside gene matches: 8. This clonotype originated in a female donor with multiple sclerosis, enrolled in a pregnancy study. The chain has TRBV19 and TRBJ2-7; 8 bases are a match to TRBD1. Sample: CD8+ T cells from peripheral blood mononuclear cells, taken before pregnancy. The CDR3 loop is CASSIGWGQDYEQYF. CDR3 sequence (DNA): TGTGCCAGTAGTATCGGATGGGGACAGGATTACGAGCAGTACTTC.